These 29 T cell receptor beta chains originate from one sample sequenced in a study of blood T cells in healthy people across ages (dated by TCRdb to between 2015 and 2017). The receptor library was made with 5' RACE. TCRdb lists the instrument as Illumina HiSeq 2500. A second PCR of 7 to 11 cycles was performed with a sample-barcoded 5' primer and a J-beta primer mix. TCRdb reprocessing: public reads trimmed at Q25 with fastp, clones called with MiXCR, in-frame beta chains kept. Every distinct CDR3 protein forms one entry, paired with its most common genes and DNA. The sample profile shows about 1,600,000 distinct CDR3 sequences; around 42% of them were found once. The leading ten clones occupy under 8% of the sample. The specimen was blood. The receptors were sampled from a woman between 18 and 29 years old in good health.

The rearrangement uses TRBV2 and TRBJ2-4; 12 bases map to TRBD2. The DNA end is a closer match to TRBJ2-7, so the J assignment may be wrong. The CDR3 sequence is 16 residues long. CDR1 and CDR2 from the germline V gene are SNHLY and FYNNEI. The CDR3 DNA sequence: TGTGCCAGCAGTGACGAGTCTAGCGGGAGGGACTACGAGCAGTACTTC. The encoded protein is CASSDESSGRDYEQYF.

This clonotype has a handful of counts. The CDR3 loop is CASSLASGGIETQYF. The CDR3 DNA follows: TGCGCCAGCAGCTTGGCCAGCGGGGGGATCGAGACCCAGTACTTC. This chain uses TRBV5-1 with TRBJ2-5; 9 bases fit TRBD2. Losses at the gene ends were 0 bases for V and 5 bases for J; bases not matched to a gene: 5. The germline V gene encodes CDR1 SGHRS and CDR2 YFSETQ. This CDR3 is built from 15 residues.

This chain joins TRBV2 and TRBJ2-7; 9 positions agree with TRBD1. The length of the CDR3 is 14 residues. Unmatched junction bases numbered 8, after V lost 6 bases and J lost 5 bases. The germline gives CDR1 SNHLY, CDR2 FYNNEI. The CDR3 protein is CASSLGTGRHEQYF. Here the CDR3 DNA reads TGTGCCAGCAGCCTCGGGACAGGGCGACACGAGCAGTACTTC.

There are a few counts of this clonotype. The chain carries TRBV10-3 and TRBJ2-3; 12 bases are shared with TRBD2. The CDR3 consists of 15 residues. The germline V gene encodes CDR1 ENHRY and CDR2 SYGVKD. Trimming at V came to 5 bases and at J to 1 base, leaving 1 base not matched to a gene. This CDR3 reads CAISRTSGGTDTQYF. DNA for the CDR3: TGTGCCATCAGTCGGACTAGCGGGGGCACAGATACGCAGTATTTT.

The rearrangement uses TRBV10-2 and TRBJ1-2; TRBD1 might be the D (5 bases). Germline V gives CDR1 WSHSY, CDR2 SAAADI. V gave up 4 bases and J gave up 3 bases, with 18 bases separating them. The CDR3 loop spans 16 amino acids. CDR3 protein: CASSGIREVNDYGYTF. CDR3 nucleotides: TGCGCCAGCAGTGGTATCAGGGAAGTGAACGACTATGGCTACACCTTC.

The rearrangement joins TRBV29-1 to TRBJ1-2, with D tentatively TRBD1 (6 bases). This CDR3 spans 13 amino acids. The V gene's germline CDR1 is SQVTM and CDR2 ANQGSEA. With 3 bases removed from V and 3 bases from J, the gap between germline ends came to 11 bases. For the CDR3, the DNA is TGCAGCGTTGACGTACAGGGAGACTATGGCTACACCTTC. Translated: CSVDVQGDYGYTF. Drawing the rest from reference TRBV29-1 and TRBJ1-2, the complete variable domain is SAVISQKPSRDICQRGTSLTIQCQVDSQVTMMFWYRQQPGQSLTLIATANQGSEATYESGFVIDKFPISRPNLTFSTLTVSNMSPEDSSIYLCSVDVQGDYGYTFGSGTRLTVV.

The chain joins TRBV11-2 to TRBJ2-1; the D call may be TRBD1 or TRBD2 (6 bases each). The V gene lost 6 bases and the J gene lost 5 bases, with 17 bases spanning the gap. Germline lookup yields CDR1 SGHAT and CDR2 FQNNGV. The CDR3 sequence is 15 residues long. CDR3 residues: CASRQGTGADNEQFF. The CDR3 DNA reads as TGTGCCAGCAGGCAGGGAACGGGGGCCGACAATGAGCAGTTCTTC.

The rearrangement links TRBV20-1 to TRBJ2-7, with no clear D. This CDR3 region has 15 residues. V lost 0 bases to trimming and J lost 0 bases, with 12 bases between them. CDR1 and CDR2 (germline): DFQATT, SNEGSKA (reference sequence). The CDR3 protein is CSARDGGSSSYEQYF. In nucleotides, the CDR3 is TGCAGTGCTAGAGATGGCGGTTCAAGCTCCTACGAGCAGTACTTC.

The V gene is TRBV5-6, the J gene TRBJ1-1, with D unclear. Germline loops: CDR1 SGHDT, CDR2 YYEEEE. The V end was cut by 3 bases, the J end by 6 bases, with 12 bases between. This CDR3 spans 13 amino acids. CDR3 nucleotide sequence: TGTGCCAGCAGCTACATCCCGTCCTCTGAAGCTTTCTTT. Its protein product is CASSYIPSSEAFF.

This clonotype was found once. The chain joins TRBV15 to TRBJ2-1, with D possibly being TRBD2 (6 bases). This CDR3 is built from 16 residues. V was pared by 5 bases and J by 6 bases, with 20 bases between. Germline V CDR1 and CDR2: LNHNV, YYDKDF (reference sequence). The CDR3: CATSPGLGGTSNEQFF. CDR3 coding DNA: TGTGCCACCAGCCCCGGGCTTGGGGGGACGAGCAATGAGCAGTTCTTC.

The chain links TRBV28 to TRBJ1-5; 11 positions agree with TRBD1. The V gene's germline CDR1 is MDHEN and CDR2 SYDVKM. The CDR3 contains 17 residues. J lost 4 bases, V lost 6 bases, and 11 bases had no gene match. The CDR3 coding sequence is TGTGCCAGCAGACGCAGTTCCGGGACAGGGGGTAATCAGCCCCAGCATTTT. Translating gives CASRRSSGTGGNQPQHF.

This clonotype was observed a few times. The chain has TRBV6-2 or TRBV6-3 and TRBJ2-3; D might be TRBD1 or TRBD2, each matching 5 bases. The germline gives CDR1 MNHEY, CDR2 SVGEGT. V was clipped by 2 bases and J by 4 bases, with 13 bases between them. The CDR3 is 15 residues long. The chain's CDR3 is CASSYGGFRPDTQYF. Here the CDR3 DNA reads TGTGCCAGCAGTTACGGGGGATTTCGCCCAGATACGCAGTATTTT.

The chain joins TRBV10-2 to TRBJ2-7; 8 bases agree with TRBD1. V lost 11 bases to trimming and J lost 3 bases; unmatched junction nucleotides: 9. Germline CDR1 is WSHSY and CDR2 is SAAADI. This CDR3 region has 13 residues. CDR3 bases: TGCGCCGGAGGGACAGGCGAGAACTACGAGCAGTACTTC. Its translation: CAGGTGENYEQYF.

The V gene is TRBV11-2, the J gene TRBJ1-2; no clear D gene. The CDR3 sequence is 15 residues long. Germline lookup yields CDR1 SGHAT and CDR2 FQNNGV. Trimming took 2 bases from V and 5 from J, leaving 15 bases between them. CDR3 nucleotide sequence: TGTGCCAGCAGCTTAACCCGTTTAGGGTTTTATGGCTACACCTTC. It yields the protein CASSLTRLGFYGYTF.

The rearrangement uses TRBV19 and TRBJ2-1; D gene ambiguous. The V and J ends lost 4 bases and 0 bases respectively, with 10 bases between them. The CDR3 contains 15 residues. The germline gives CDR1 LNHDA, CDR2 SQIVND (reference sequence). CDR3 protein: CASSTPGGSYNEQFF. CDR3 DNA: TGTGCCAGTAGTACCCCCGGTGGCTCCTACAATGAGCAGTTCTTC.

This chain joins TRBV29-1 and TRBJ1-2, with D hard to call. V was pared by 6 bases and J by 0 bases, with 11 bases between. The CDR3 loop spans 13 amino acids. Germline values: CDR1 SQVTM, CDR2 ANQGSEA. The chain's CDR3 is CSVIPGANYGYTF. DNA for the CDR3: TGCAGCGTCATTCCGGGCGCTAACTATGGCTACACCTTC. Using reference TRBV29-1 and TRBJ1-2 for the parts outside the CDR3, the full variable domain is SAVISQKPSRDICQRGTSLTIQCQVDSQVTMMFWYRQQPGQSLTLIATANQGSEATYESGFVIDKFPISRPNLTFSTLTVSNMSPEDSSIYLCSVIPGANYGYTFGSGTRLTVV.

The chain is built from TRBV24-1 and TRBJ1-1, with TRBD1 matching over 7 bases. Losses at the gene ends were 4 bases for V and 4 bases for J; bases not matched to a gene: 8. CDR1 and CDR2 (germline): KGHDR, SFDVKD. CDR3 size: 15 residues. The CDR3: CATSDPTGVGTEAFF. Written as DNA, the CDR3 is TGTGCCACCAGTGACCCCACAGGGGTTGGCACTGAAGCTTTCTTT.

The chain couples TRBV7-2 to TRBJ2-7; 9 bases match TRBD2. Looked up from germline, CDR1 is SGHTA and CDR2 is FQGNSA. The CDR3 sequence is 15 residues long. J gave up 7 bases and V 3 bases, and 10 bases lay outside the gene matches. CDR3 residues: CASSFAGGPYNEQYF. In DNA, the CDR3 is TGTGCCAGCAGCTTTGCGGGGGGGCCTTACAATGAGCAGTACTTC.

To note about this clonotype: The junction does not match germline at one end; this may be a read error. The gene calls are TRBV11-2 and TRBJ2-5; D unresolved. The CDR3 runs to 13 residues. The V gene's germline CDR1 is SGHAT and CDR2 FQNNGV. CDR3 coding DNA: TGTGCCAGCAGCTTAGTACCGGAAGAGACCCAGTTATTC. Translating gives CASSLVPEETQLF.

The V and J genes are TRBV20-1 and TRBJ2-7; a weak D match, TRBD2 (5 bases). CDR3 length: 12 residues. V gave up 5 bases and J gave up 1 base, with 9 bases separating them. Germline V lookup: CDR1 DFQATT, CDR2 SNEGSKA (reference sequence). CDR3 DNA sequence: TGCAGTGCTGTCGGGGTTTCCTACGAGCAGTACTTC. Translated, it gives CSAVGVSYEQYF.

This clonotype was counted between two and nine times. This chain uses TRBV6-2 or TRBV6-3 with TRBJ2-1; 12 nucleotides align to TRBD2. The CDR3 length is 14 residues. CDR1 is MNHEY, CDR2 SVGEGT, per germline. V gave up 6 bases and J gave up 10 bases; unmatched junction bases: 7. CDR3: CASRASGGAEEQFF. The CDR3 DNA sequence: TGTGCCAGCAGGGCTAGCGGGGGGGCTGAGGAGCAGTTCTTC.

This clonotype appeared a few times. V and J are TRBV7-9 and TRBJ2-5, with 8 bases aligning to TRBD2. Germline values: CDR1 SEHNR, CDR2 FQNEAQ (reference sequence). This CDR3 spans 15 amino acids. The junction had 6 bases not matched to a gene; V was cut back by 5 bases and J by 1 base. In DNA form, the CDR3 reads TGTGCCAGCAGCCCGACTAGCGTGGGCCAAGAGACCCAGTACTTC. Translating gives CASSPTSVGQETQYF.

The chain couples TRBV20-1 to TRBJ1-1; weak D call: TRBD1 (5 bases). The germline V and J ends were trimmed by 0 bases and 4 bases, with 12 bases remaining between them. The CDR3 runs 14 residues. Germline lookup yields CDR1 DFQATT and CDR2 SNEGSKA (reference sequence). CDR3 DNA: TGCAGTGCTAGAGATGTCGGCAGGGCCACTGAAGCTTTCTTT. The encoded protein is CSARDVGRATEAFF.

The chain combines TRBV2 with TRBJ2-1; D remains ambiguous. This CDR3 comprises 12 residues. The germline V gene has CDR1 SNHLY and CDR2 FYNNEI. Trimming stripped 3 bases from V and 11 bases from J, with 11 bases between. The DNA for the CDR3 is TGTGCCAGCAGTGAGTCGGGTACTAAGCAGTTCTTC. Translation: CASSESGTKQFF.

Concerning this clonotype: With a much larger clone just one base away, this may be a read error. The V gene is TRBV3-1, the J gene TRBJ1-6; D unresolved. CDR3 size: 15 residues. CDR1 and CDR2 (germline): LGHDT, YNNKEL (reference sequence). The CDR3 DNA reads as TGTGCCAGCAGCCAGGGCGGCTCCTATAATTCACCCCCCCACTTT. This encodes CASSQGGSYNSPPHF.

The rearrangement links TRBV30 to TRBJ1-1, with a tentative D call TRBD1 (5 bases). V was trimmed by 5 bases and J by 0 bases, leaving 13 bases between them. Germline-derived CDR1 and CDR2 are GTSNPN and SVGIG (reference sequence). The CDR3 is 14 amino acids. The DNA for the CDR3 is TGTGCCTGGGGTAACAGGCTCCTGAACACTGAAGCTTTCTTT. It is translated as CAWGNRLLNTEAFF.

This clonotype was detected only a few times. This chain uses TRBV3-1 with TRBJ2-5; the match to TRBD1 covers 7 bases. The CDR3 spans 14 residues. V was clipped by 4 bases and J by 11 bases; unmatched bases: 13. Germline V lookup: CDR1 LGHDT, CDR2 YNNKEL (reference sequence). The CDR3 sequence is CASSPDREVSVQYF. CDR3 DNA: TGTGCCAGCAGCCCCGACAGGGAAGTTTCTGTGCAGTACTTC.

The CDR3, as DNA: TGCAGTGCTAGGGGCCTTGGGACTAGCGGGAGGAGTATCACAGATACGCAGTATTTT. Translating it yields CSARGLGTSGRSITDTQYF. V usage is TRBV20-1 and J usage is TRBJ2-3; 15 nucleotides align to TRBD2. The CDR3 extends over 19 amino acids. Germline V CDR1 and CDR2: DFQATT, SNEGSKA (reference sequence). Trimming cost V 3 bases and J 2 bases; bases outside gene matches: 12.

This clonotype was found a few times. V usage is TRBV27 and J usage is TRBJ2-7; 7 bases match TRBD2. CDR3 length: 15 residues. Trimming at V came to 7 bases and at J to 5 bases, leaving 14 bases not matched to a gene. The germline CDR1 and CDR2 sequences are MNHEY and SMNVEV (reference sequence). The CDR3 spells CASNSLGTTGDEQYF. As DNA, the CDR3 is TGTGCCAGCAACTCACTCGGGACTACCGGCGACGAGCAGTACTTC.